The entry below describes one TCR beta chain. Antigen specificity is unknown. The RNA input was roughly 0.45 to 1 ug, and it was reverse transcribed with random hexamers. Across 54 Vbeta and 13 Jbeta, immunoSEQ multiplex PCR amplified TCR beta CDR3. TCRdb reanalysed the immunoSEQ multiplex PCR reads using MiXCR and keeps one entry per CDR3 protein. The profile shows roughly 120,000 distinct CDR3 sequences, roughly 94% of them singletons. The data derive from a study of CD8 T cells in Susac syndrome. Blood CD8+ and CD4+ T cells underwent high-throughput TCR beta sequencing. TEMRA cells were FACS-enriched, while CD8+ and CD4+ T cells were negatively isolated. The germline V gene encodes CDR1 SQVTM and CDR2 ANQGSEA. This CDR3 region has 12 residues. V shed 3 bases and J 4 bases; nucleotides not matched to a gene: 2. Study-level points and caveats: It was acknowledged by the study that relatively few individuals were included in its TCR sequencing and HLA analysis.

The sequence was collected from a human donor with multiple sclerosis. V usage is TRBV29-1 and J usage is TRBJ1-2; the match to TRBD1 covers 7 bases. Material for sequencing was CD4+ T cells from PBMCs. The chain's CDR3 is CSVEGDSYGYTF. In DNA, the CDR3 is TGCAGCGTTGAGGGGGACAGCTATGGCTACACCTTC.